This T cell receptor beta chain was captured in a study of blood T cell repertoires in COVID-19. Assay used: immunoSEQ multiplex PCR; TCRdb lists only in-frame clones, some missing. The sample lists around 100,000 clones; roughly 89% were seen once. V was pared by 3 bases and J by 0 bases, with 7 bases of the junction left unmatched. Germline values: CDR1 SGDLS, CDR2 YYNGEE. CDR3 size: 16 residues. The chain combines TRBV9 with TRBJ2-3, with 7 bases fitting TRBD2. This sequence originates from a human donor in a cohort sampled during active COVID-19. Material for sequencing was peripheral blood. In DNA form, the CDR3 reads TGTGCCAGCAGCGGCGGGACTACCCCTAGCACAGATACGCAGTATTTT. Its protein product is CASSGGTTPSTDTQYF.